This T cell receptor beta chain was found in a study of regulatory T cells in long-lasting Graves disease. Study at large: Graves' patients who were just diagnosed had used antithyroid drugs for under 3 months.

The V gene lost 7 bases and the J gene lost 2 bases, with 11 bases spanning the gap. This CDR3 region has 13 residues. From germline, CDR1 is SNHLY and CDR2 FYNNEI. This clonotype was seen many times. Investigators prepared the TCR beta libraries by applying iRepertoire HTBI primers and Arm-PCR of CDR3 regions. MiXCR, applied by TCRdb to the multiplex PCR reads, yields one record per CDR3 protein. This table has approximately 470,000 distinct CDR3 sequences, around 15% appearing once. Specified time point: newly diagnosed GD, antithyroid drugs for less than 3 months. Following extraction of RNA from PBMCs, that RNA was used to make the TCR library. These data were likewise used in another study, on T cells in Graves' hyperthyroidism and ophthalmopathy. That source reports: Separation of ophthalmopathy from stable hyperthyroidism was achieved by a 13 V-J model.

The material sequenced was peripheral blood mononuclear cells (PBMCs), taken at new diagnosis, from a patient treated with antithyroid drugs. The clonotype comes from a man aged 40-49 years with Graves disease. The V and J genes are TRBV2 and TRBJ2-5; D is perhaps TRBD1 (6 bases). The CDR3 protein is CASTRDIQETQYF. DNA for the CDR3: TGTGCCAGCACCCGGGACATACAAGAGACCCAGTACTTC.